The 18 T cell receptor beta chains reported below all come from one sample, sequenced in a study of CD8 T cells in Susac syndrome. RNA was extracted with the RNeasy kit, and a quantity of 0.5 to 1 ug was reverse transcribed using random hexamers. TCRdb re-called the immunoSEQ multiplex PCR reads with MiXCR, one entry per CDR3 protein. Among about 300,000 distinct CDR3 sequences, roughly 85% were seen once, and the ten largest hold 0.2% to 0.25%. The sequencing sample was made of CD8+ T cells from PBMCs. These receptors all come from a human donor with multiple sclerosis.

V usage is TRBV6-2 or TRBV6-3 and J usage is TRBJ2-1, with D hard to call. Trimming cost V 2 bases and J 10 bases, with 6 bases left between them. The germline CDR1 and CDR2 sequences are MNHEY and SVGEGT. The CDR3 has 11 amino acids. This CDR3 reads CASSYGWEQFF. Here the CDR3 DNA reads TGTGCCAGCAGTTACGGATGGGAGCAGTTCTTC.

This chain joins TRBV18 and TRBJ2-1; D possibly corresponds to TRBD2 (6 bases). The CDR3 has 16 residues. V gave up 5 bases and J gave up 2 bases, with 16 bases separating them. CDR1 and CDR2 (germline): KGHSH, LQKENI. The CDR3 protein is CASSWDSPGPYNEQFF. For the CDR3, the DNA is TGTGCCAGCTCATGGGACTCCCCGGGGCCCTACAATGAGCAGTTCTTC.

This clonotype was observed once. V gene TRBV6-2 or TRBV6-3 combines with J gene TRBJ1-1; D remains ambiguous. The germline V and J ends were trimmed by 3 bases and 0 bases, with 17 bases remaining between them. The V gene's germline CDR1 is MNHEY and CDR2 SVGEGT. The CDR3 runs to 17 residues. CDR3 coding DNA: TGTGCCAGCAGTTATCCGGCCCCCGGCATATTGAACACTGAAGCTTTCTTT. It is translated as CASSYPAPGILNTEAFF.

The V gene is TRBV3-1, the J gene TRBJ2-1, with 7 nucleotides matching TRBD2. Germline V CDR1 and CDR2: LGHDT, YNNKEL (reference sequence). This CDR3 has 16 residues. V shed 3 bases, J shed 7 bases, and the junction held 12 bases outside the gene matches. CDR3 loop: CASSQNRDYLGNEQFF. In DNA, the CDR3 is TGTGCCAGCAGCCAGAACCGGGACTACCTTGGGAATGAGCAGTTCTTC.

The gene calls are TRBV21-1 and TRBJ2-1; no DNA check was done on the table's D call, TRBD2. TRBV21-1 is listed as a pseudogene. The CDR3 sequence is 20 residues long. CDR3 DNA: TGTGCCAGCAGCAACGGTTGGGTAACTAGCGGGCGCAGCTCCTACAATGAGCAGTTCTTC. It is translated as CASSNGWVTSGRSSYNEQFF.

The chain uses TRBV7-2 and TRBJ1-2; D call uncertain. There are 15 residues in the CDR3. V was clipped by 1 base and J by 8 bases, with 17 bases between them. Germline assignment: CDR1 SGHTA and CDR2 FQGNSA. CDR3 residues: CASSLEARGVGGYTF. The CDR3 bases are TGTGCCAGCAGCTTAGAGGCACGGGGAGTTGGGGGCTACACCTTC.

This clonotype was counted a few times. The chain combines TRBV13 with TRBJ2-7; possibly TRBD1 for D (6 bases). Germline CDR1 and CDR2: PRHDT and FYEKMQ (reference sequence). The CDR3 length is 14 residues. V lost 6 bases, J lost 2 bases, and 14 bases lay in between. The DNA for the CDR3 is TGTGCCAGCAGTCCACAGGGAGACCCCTACGAGCAGTACTTC. Its protein is CASSPQGDPYEQYF.

The V call is TRBV7-3, the J call TRBJ2-1, with no clear D. The V gene lost 4 bases and the J gene lost 0 bases, with 10 bases spanning the gap. This CDR3 comprises 15 residues. In germline, CDR1 is SGHTA, CDR2 FQGTGA. CDR3 region: CASSSESSSYNEQFF. CDR3 in DNA: TGTGCCAGCAGCTCCGAATCGAGCTCCTACAATGAGCAGTTCTTC.

The J gene is TRBJ2-4, the V gene TRBV27, with TRBD2 matching 12 bases. Per germline, CDR1 MNHEY and CDR2 SMNVEV (reference sequence). The ends lost 3 bases at V and 8 bases at J; junction bases unmatched: 11. The CDR3 length is 17 residues. This chain's CDR3 is CASSLSTSGRRGDIQYF. The CDR3 coding sequence is TGTGCCAGCAGTTTGTCGACTAGCGGGAGACGGGGGGACATTCAGTACTTC.

The chain uses TRBV7-6 and TRBJ2-7, with D perhaps matching TRBD1 (6 bases). Germline CDR1 is SGHVS and CDR2 is FNYEAQ. The CDR3 contains 13 residues. The germline V and J ends were trimmed by 2 bases and 4 bases, with 9 bases remaining between them. CDR3 amino acids: CASSLLGAYEQYF. The CDR3 nucleotides are TGTGCCAGCAGCTTACTGGGGGCTTACGAGCAGTACTTC.

This chain connects TRBV9 to TRBJ1-2; no clear D gene. Deletions cut 3 bases from V and 7 bases from J, with 13 bases between. Germline lookup yields CDR1 SGDLS and CDR2 YYNGEE. This CDR3 spans 13 amino acids. CDR3 region: CASSAGSTGGYTF. The CDR3 region has the DNA TGTGCCAGCAGCGCGGGGTCGACGGGTGGCTACACCTTC.

The V and J genes are TRBV25-1 and TRBJ2-1; D may correspond to TRBD1 or TRBD2 (5 bases each). Germline loops: CDR1 MGHDK, CDR2 SYGVNS. The CDR3 runs to 17 residues. V was shortened by 4 bases and J by 8 bases, with 24 bases between the two germline ends. The CDR3 sequence is CASSGSVRDVYWDEQFF. The CDR3, as DNA: TGTGCCAGCAGTGGATCCGTCAGGGACGTCTATTGGGATGAGCAGTTCTTC.

The J gene is TRBJ2-3, the V gene TRBV6-5; 13 bases map to TRBD2. This CDR3 has 15 amino acids. The germline CDR1 and CDR2 sequences are MNHEY and SVGAGI. V was pared by 6 bases and J by 4 bases, with 4 bases of the junction left unmatched. The CDR3 DNA follows: TGTGCCAGCAGCCAACTAGCGGGAGGGTCAGATACGCAGTATTTT. It is translated as CASSQLAGGSDTQYF.

The CDR3: CASSHQGREQYF. The CDR3 DNA is TGTGCCAGCAGTCACCAGGGTCGAGAGCAGTACTTC. The chain recombines TRBV2 with TRBJ2-7; tentative D call: TRBD1 (5 bases). CDR3 size: 12 residues. Trimming took off 5 bases at V and 7 bases at J, with 12 bases between the two ends. Germline V lookup: CDR1 SNHLY, CDR2 FYNNEI. The variable domain in full, with the rest retrieved from reference TRBV2 and TRBJ2-7, is EPEVTQTPSHQVTQMGQEVILRCVPISNHLYFYWYRQILGQKVEFLVSFYNNEISEKSEIFDDQFSVERPDGSNFTLKIRSTKLEDSAMYFCASSHQGREQYFGPGTRLTVT.

The V call is TRBV10-1, the J call TRBJ1-1; D is unresolved. Germline V CDR1 and CDR2: WNHNN, SYGVQD (reference sequence). This CDR3 has 12 residues. V was cut by 6 bases and J by 4 bases, with 9 bases left in between. DNA of the CDR3: TGCGCCAGCAGGGGAGGCGGCACTGAAGCTTTCTTT. This codes for CASRGGGTEAFF.

This clonotype was detected only a few times. The DNA of the CDR3 is TGTGCCAGCAGTTACTCGTTCCCGAGGGGTGACAATGAGCAGTTCTTC. It codes for CASSYSFPRGDNEQFF. V and J are TRBV6-2 or TRBV6-3 and TRBJ2-1; D is perhaps TRBD1 or TRBD2 (5 bases each). The CDR3 consists of 16 residues. Per germline, CDR1 MNHEY and CDR2 SVGEGT. Trimming left V 0 bases short and J 5 bases short, with 14 bases between.

The chain has TRBV6-5 and TRBJ1-1; 7 positions match TRBD1. The germline gives CDR1 MNHEY, CDR2 SVGAGI. The CDR3 is 15 residues long. The J segment lost 2 bases and the V segment lost 4 bases, leaving 7 bases of the junction unmatched. As DNA, the CDR3 is TGTGCCAGCAGTTCCCCCGGGACAGTAAACACTGAAGCTTTCTTT. It translates to CASSSPGTVNTEAFF.

This chain uses TRBV27 with TRBJ1-3; no clear D. V lost 6 bases to trimming and J lost 0 bases, with 15 bases between them. Per the germline V gene, CDR1 is MNHEY and CDR2 is SMNVEV (reference sequence). The CDR3 spans 16 residues. The CDR3 bases are TGTGCCAGCAGCCCAACTCCCGTTATCTCTGGAAACACCATATATTTT. Translation gives CASSPTPVISGNTIYF.